This T cell receptor beta chain comes out of a study of blood T cell repertoires in COVID-19. Looking at the study overall: COVID-19 samples from acute and convalescent phases originated in the United States, Italy and Spain. PBMCs, B-cell-depleted T cells, or T cells provided the cDNA or gDNA that made up the material.

The V and J ends lost 4 bases and 4 bases respectively, with 12 bases between them. Germline V gene data show CDR1 as SGDLS and CDR2 as YYNGEE. The CDR3 runs 14 residues. In the source study's methods: Amplification of reference gene primers was used by the study to estimate nucleated cell counts. Assay: immunoSEQ multiplex PCR; the TCRdb copy retains only in-frame clones and omits some. V, J and clone size reflect that table, while D and trimming were determined from the DNA. The sample contains approximately 60,000 clones, approximately 80% of which appear only once. The sample consisted of peripheral blood. The chain joins TRBV9 to TRBJ1-5, with a tentative D call TRBD1 (6 bases). The receptor's source is a woman aged 80 or older with active or convalescent COVID-19. The CDR3 spells CASSLGQTNQPQHF. The CDR3 bases are TGTGCCAGCAGCTTAGGACAGACTAATCAGCCCCAGCATTTT.